The source of this T cell receptor (beta chain) is a study of cytomegalovirus exposure and HLA in healthy donors. A multiplex PCR was run with 60 Vbeta primers and 13 Jbeta primers. The method was immunoSEQ multiplex PCR; TCRdb's version includes in-frame clones alone and lacks a portion of them. The table counts 31,000 or so clones; approximately 4.8% lies in the top ten. The germline gives CDR1 MNHNS, CDR2 SASEGT. The CDR3 spans 14 residues. Losses at the gene ends were 11 bases for V and 2 bases for J; bases not matched to a gene: 9. The specimen sequenced was PBMCs. This TCR was recovered from a female donor in good health and CMV-seronegative. The chain joins TRBV6-1 to TRBJ2-3; 8 bases match TRBD2. The CDR3 is CAGETAGATDTQYF. The DNA for the CDR3 is TGTGCCGGCGAGACAGCGGGGGCCACAGATACGCAGTATTTT.